This T cell receptor (beta chain) was recorded in a study of T cell responses to AZD1222 COVID-19 vaccine. The study's findings and limits: Epitopes outside B.1.351 and B.1.1.7 mutated regions reportedly drew nearly half of spike TCRs.

The V gene lost 3 bases and the J gene lost 4 bases, with 13 bases spanning the gap. The CDR3 length is 15 residues. From germline, CDR1 is SGHRS and CDR2 YFSETQ. In regard to this clone: As yet, its antigen is unknown.

The protocol was immunoSEQ multiplex PCR, while the TCRdb copy is restricted to in-frame clones and leaves out a portion. The data contain approximately 120,000 clones, more than 70% of them seen just once; the ten biggest clones take up about 4.3%. This TCR came from an adult who received the AZD1222 COVID-19 vaccine. The gene calls are TRBV5-1 and TRBJ2-2; D tentatively fits TRBD1 or TRBD2 (5 bases each). Source: peripheral blood, taken 28 days after the second AZD1222 dose. DNA of the CDR3: TGCGCCAGCAGCTCCAAGAATGGGGGCACCGGGGAGCTGTTTTTT. This sequence encodes CASSSKNGGTGELFF.